This T cell receptor beta chain was identified during a study of T cells in Graves' hyperthyroidism and ophthalmopathy. Points from the study as a whole: In simple terms, a model built on 13 V-J features told ophthalmopathy apart from stable hyperthyroidism. In the blood, most expanded thyroid clonotypes above 0.001 appeared as well.

The hyperthyroidism patients had all been newly diagnosed, and their disease duration was under 2 months. Their ages ranged from 18 to 65 years. The study excluded patients with uncontrolled infection, other autoimmune disease, pregnancy or lactation. This CDR3 is built from 15 residues. The germline gives CDR1 SGHRS, CDR2 YFSETQ. Trimming cost V 3 bases and J 1 base; bases outside gene matches: 4. There were TCR beta CDR3 regions amplified from RNA transcripts. HTBI primers were used for first-round RT-PCR of the TCR CDR3. Using its own MiXCR run on the multiplex PCR reads, TCRdb lists one record per CDR3 protein. Here the sample spans some 350,000 distinct CDR3 sequences, about a sixth being singletons. As for this clonotype: Its matching antigen is unknown.

The clonotype comes from a woman aged 18 to 35 with Graves' hyperthyroidism that later progressed to Graves' ophthalmopathy. Sequenced: blood. The chain carries TRBV5-1 and TRBJ2-1, with 7 nucleotides matching TRBD2. Here the CDR3 reads CASSSLAESYNEQFF. The CDR3 DNA sequence: TGCGCCAGCAGCTCGCTAGCGGAATCCTACAATGAGCAGTTCTTC.